Included here is one T cell receptor beta chain sequence, with context. This sample was included in a study of blood T cell repertoires in COVID-19. Repertoires were generated with immunoSEQ multiplex PCR, while TCRdb's copy carries only in-frame clones and drops some. The repertoire holds some 260,000 clones, 70% to 90% seen once, with around 0.7% in the top ten. CDR3 length equals 22 residues. The sample comprised peripheral blood. The J gene is TRBJ2-7, the V gene TRBV21-1; the table's D call, TRBD2, has no DNA check behind it. TRBV21-1 is annotated as a pseudogene. The clonotype originates from a human donor in a cohort sampled during active COVID-19. CDR3 bases: TGTGCCAGCAGCAAAGGGGCCACTCCCGGGACTAGCGGGACTAGAAGCTCCTACGAGCAGTACTTC. This encodes CASSKGATPGTSGTRSSYEQYF.